Here is one T cell receptor beta chain with its context. No antigen is known for it. The data were taken from a study of shared clonotypes between healthy human individuals. Sequencing was performed with immunoSEQ multiplex PCR; in TCRdb, only in-frame clones are kept and a portion is missing. The sample lists 1.5 million to 1.9 million clones, approximately 98% occurring once. The CDR3 spans 13 residues. CDR1 and CDR2 (germline): LNHDA, SQIVND (reference sequence). Trimming cost V 9 bases and J 3 bases, with 15 bases left between them. Study-wide points: Of the naive CD4 clonotypes, roughly 5.5% were shared across a handful of donors. All-four-donor shared clonotypes had higher generation probabilities than non-shared clonotypes did.

The TCR originated in a young man in good health. V and J are TRBV19 and TRBJ2-7; unclear D gene. Sequenced material: naive CD4+ T cells sorted from blood. Subset reported: CD45RA+ positively selected. The DNA for the CDR3 is TGTGCCAGCACTGCCGGACGCCTCTACGAGCAGTACTTC. The encoded protein is CASTAGRLYEQYF.